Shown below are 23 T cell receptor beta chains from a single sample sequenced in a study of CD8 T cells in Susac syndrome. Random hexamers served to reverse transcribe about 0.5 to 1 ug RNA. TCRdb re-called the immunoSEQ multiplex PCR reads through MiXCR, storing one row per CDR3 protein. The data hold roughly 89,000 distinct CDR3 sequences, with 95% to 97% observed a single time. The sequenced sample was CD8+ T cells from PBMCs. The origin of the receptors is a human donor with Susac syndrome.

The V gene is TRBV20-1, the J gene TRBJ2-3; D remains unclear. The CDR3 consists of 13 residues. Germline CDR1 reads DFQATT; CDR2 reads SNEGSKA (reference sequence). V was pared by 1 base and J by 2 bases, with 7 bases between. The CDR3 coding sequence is TGCAGTGCTAGAGTAGATTCCACAGATACGCAGTATTTT. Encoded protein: CSARVDSTDTQYF.

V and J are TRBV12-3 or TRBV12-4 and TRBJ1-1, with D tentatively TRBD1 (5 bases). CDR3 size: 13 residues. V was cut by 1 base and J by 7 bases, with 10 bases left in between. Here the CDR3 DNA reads TGTGCCAGCAGTTTAGACGGGGGGATTGAAGCTTTCTTT. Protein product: CASSLDGGIEAFF.

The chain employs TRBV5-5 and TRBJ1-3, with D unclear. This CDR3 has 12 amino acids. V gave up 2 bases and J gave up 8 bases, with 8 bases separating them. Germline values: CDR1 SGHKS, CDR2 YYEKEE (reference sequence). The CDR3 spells CASSFDRHTIYF. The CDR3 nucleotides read TGTGCCAGCAGCTTCGATCGACACACCATATATTTT.

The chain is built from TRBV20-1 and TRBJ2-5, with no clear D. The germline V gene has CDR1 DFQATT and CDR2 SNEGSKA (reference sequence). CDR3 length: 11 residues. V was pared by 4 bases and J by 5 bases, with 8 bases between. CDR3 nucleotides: TGCAGTGCTACGCCAAGGGAGACCCAGTACTTC. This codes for CSATPRETQYF.

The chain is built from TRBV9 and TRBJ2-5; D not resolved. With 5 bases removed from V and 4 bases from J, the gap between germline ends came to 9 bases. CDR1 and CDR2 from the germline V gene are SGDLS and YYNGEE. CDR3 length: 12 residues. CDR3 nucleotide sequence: TGTGCCAGCAGTTCCAGCCCAGAGACCCAGTACTTC. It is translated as CASSSSPETQYF.

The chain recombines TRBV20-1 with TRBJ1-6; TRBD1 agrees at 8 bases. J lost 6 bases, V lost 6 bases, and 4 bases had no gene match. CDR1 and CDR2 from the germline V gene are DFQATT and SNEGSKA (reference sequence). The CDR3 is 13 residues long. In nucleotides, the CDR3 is TGCAGTGCCACCACAGGGGGTAATTCACCCCTCCACTTT. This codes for CSATTGGNSPLHF.

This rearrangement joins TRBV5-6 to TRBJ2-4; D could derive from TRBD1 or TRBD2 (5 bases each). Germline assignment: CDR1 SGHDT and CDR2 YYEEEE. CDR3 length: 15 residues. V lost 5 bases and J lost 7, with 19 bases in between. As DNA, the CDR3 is TGTGCCAGCAGGGGGCCCAGGAACCGCGGGAACATTCAGTACTTC. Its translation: CASRGPRNRGNIQYF. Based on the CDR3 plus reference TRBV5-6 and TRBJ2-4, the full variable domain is DAGVTQSPTHLIKTRGQQVTLRCSPKSGHDTVSWYQQALGQGPQFIFQYYEEEERQRGNFPDRFSGHQFPNYSSELNVNALLLGDSALYLCASRGPRNRGNIQYFGAGTRLSVL.

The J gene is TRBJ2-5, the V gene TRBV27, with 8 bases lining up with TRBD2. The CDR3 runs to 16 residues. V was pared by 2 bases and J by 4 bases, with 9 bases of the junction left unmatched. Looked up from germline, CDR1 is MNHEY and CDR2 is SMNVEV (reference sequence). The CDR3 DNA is TGTGCCAGCAGTTTAGTAGCGGGGCCTCAGGGAGAGACCCAGTACTTC. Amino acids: CASSLVAGPQGETQYF.

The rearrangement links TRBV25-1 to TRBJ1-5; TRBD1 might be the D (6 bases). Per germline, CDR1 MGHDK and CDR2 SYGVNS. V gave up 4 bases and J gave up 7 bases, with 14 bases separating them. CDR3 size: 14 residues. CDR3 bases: TGTGCCAGCAGTGGAACAGGGACGGGGCAGCCCCAGCATTTT. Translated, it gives CASSGTGTGQPQHF.

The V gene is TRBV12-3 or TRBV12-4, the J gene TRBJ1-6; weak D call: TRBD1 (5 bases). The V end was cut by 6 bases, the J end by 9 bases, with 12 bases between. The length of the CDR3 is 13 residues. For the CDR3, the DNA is TGTGCCAGCAGCCAAGGGGAGAGTTCACCCCTCCACTTT. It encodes CASSQGESSPLHF.

CDR3 region: CSARDTSSPLYNEQFF. CDR3 nucleotides: TGCAGTGCTAGAGATACTTCTAGTCCACTGTACAATGAGCAGTTCTTC. V gene TRBV20-1 combines with J gene TRBJ2-1; D is ambiguous. The CDR3 spans 16 residues. Trimming removed 0 bases at V and 4 bases at J, with 16 bases between. Germline CDR1 is DFQATT and CDR2 is SNEGSKA (reference sequence).

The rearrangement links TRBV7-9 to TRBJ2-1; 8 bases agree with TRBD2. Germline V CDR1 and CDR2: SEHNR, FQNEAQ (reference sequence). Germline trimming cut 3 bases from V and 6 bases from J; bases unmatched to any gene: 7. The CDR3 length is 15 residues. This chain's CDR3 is CASSFERGGFNEQFF. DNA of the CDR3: TGTGCCAGCAGCTTTGAACGGGGGGGCTTCAATGAGCAGTTCTTC. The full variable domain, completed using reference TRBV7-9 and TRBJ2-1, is DTGVSQNPRHKITKRGQNVTFRCDPISEHNRLYWYRQTLGQGPEFLTYFQNEAQLEKSRLLSDRFSAERPKGSFSTLEIQRTEQGDSAMYLCASSFERGGFNEQFFGPGTRLTVL.

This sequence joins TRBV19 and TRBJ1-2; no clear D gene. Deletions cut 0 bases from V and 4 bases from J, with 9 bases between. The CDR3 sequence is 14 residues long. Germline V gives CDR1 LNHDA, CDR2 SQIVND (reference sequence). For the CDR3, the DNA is TGTGCCAGTAGTATAGACGAGACACGCTATGGCTACACCTTC. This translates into CASSIDETRYGYTF.

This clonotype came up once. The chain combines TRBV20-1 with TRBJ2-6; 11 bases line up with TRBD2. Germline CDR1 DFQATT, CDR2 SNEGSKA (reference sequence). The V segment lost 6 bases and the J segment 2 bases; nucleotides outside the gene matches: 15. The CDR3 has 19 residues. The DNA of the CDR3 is TGCAGTGCCTTGGCCCGTAGCGGGGGGGCGGGGACTGGGGCCAACGTCCTGACTTTC. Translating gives CSALARSGGAGTGANVLTF.

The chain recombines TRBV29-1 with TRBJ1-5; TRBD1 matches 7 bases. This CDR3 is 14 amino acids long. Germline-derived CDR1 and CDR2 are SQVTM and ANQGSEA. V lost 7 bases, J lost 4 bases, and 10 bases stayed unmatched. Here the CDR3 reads CSARGQAENQPQHF. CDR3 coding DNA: TGCAGCGCTAGAGGACAGGCCGAAAATCAGCCCCAGCATTTT.

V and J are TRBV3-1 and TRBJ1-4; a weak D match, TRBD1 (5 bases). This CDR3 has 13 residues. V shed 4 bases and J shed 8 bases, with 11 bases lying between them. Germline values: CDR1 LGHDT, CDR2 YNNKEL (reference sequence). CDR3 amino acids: CASSRERGEKLFF. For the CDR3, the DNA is TGTGCCAGCAGCCGGGAACGGGGGGAAAAACTGTTTTTT.

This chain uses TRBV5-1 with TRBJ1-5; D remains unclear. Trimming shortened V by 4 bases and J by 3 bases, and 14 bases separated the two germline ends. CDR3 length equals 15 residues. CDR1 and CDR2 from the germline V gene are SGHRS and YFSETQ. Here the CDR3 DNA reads TGCGCCAGCAGCCTTGTTGGCAGGACCAATCAGCCCCAGCATTTT. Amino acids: CASSLVGRTNQPQHF.

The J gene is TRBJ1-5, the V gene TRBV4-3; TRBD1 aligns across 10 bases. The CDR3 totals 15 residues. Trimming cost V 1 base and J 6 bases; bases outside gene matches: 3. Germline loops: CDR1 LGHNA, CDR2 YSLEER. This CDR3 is CASSQGQGASQPQHF. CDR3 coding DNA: TGCGCCAGCAGCCAAGGACAGGGGGCCTCTCAGCCCCAGCATTTT.

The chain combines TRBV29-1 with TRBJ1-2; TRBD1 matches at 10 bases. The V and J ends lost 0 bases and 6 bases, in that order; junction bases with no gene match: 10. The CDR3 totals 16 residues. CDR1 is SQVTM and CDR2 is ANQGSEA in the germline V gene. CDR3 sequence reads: CSVEDNGDRGRDGYTF. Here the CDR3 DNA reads TGCAGCGTTGAAGATAACGGGGACAGGGGAAGAGATGGCTACACCTTC.

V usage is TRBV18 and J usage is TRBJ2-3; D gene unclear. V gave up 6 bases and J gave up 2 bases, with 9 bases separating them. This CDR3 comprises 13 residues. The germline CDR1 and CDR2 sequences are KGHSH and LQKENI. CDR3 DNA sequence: TGTGCCAGCTCGTTCGAACCCACAGATACGCAGTATTTT. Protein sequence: CASSFEPTDTQYF.

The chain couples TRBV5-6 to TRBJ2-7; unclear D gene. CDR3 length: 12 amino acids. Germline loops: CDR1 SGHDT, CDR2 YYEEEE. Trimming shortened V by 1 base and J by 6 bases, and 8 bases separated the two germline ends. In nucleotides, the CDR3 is TGTGCCAGCAGCTTGCCGGGTGGCGAGCAGTACTTC. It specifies CASSLPGGEQYF.

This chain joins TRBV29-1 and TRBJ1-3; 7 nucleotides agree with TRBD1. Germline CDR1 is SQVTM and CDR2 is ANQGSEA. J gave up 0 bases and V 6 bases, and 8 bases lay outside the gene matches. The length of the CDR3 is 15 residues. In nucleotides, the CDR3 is TGCAGCGTAATCCTTACAGGGGCCTCTGGAAACACCATATATTTT. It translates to CSVILTGASGNTIYF.

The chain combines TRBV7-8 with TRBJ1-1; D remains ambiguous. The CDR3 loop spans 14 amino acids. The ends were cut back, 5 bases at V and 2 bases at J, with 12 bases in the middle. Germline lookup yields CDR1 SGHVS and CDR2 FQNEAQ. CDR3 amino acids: CASSPLTGNTEAFF. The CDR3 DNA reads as TGTGCCAGCAGCCCCCTAACGGGTAACACTGAAGCTTTCTTT. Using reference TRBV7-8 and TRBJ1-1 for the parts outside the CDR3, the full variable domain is GAGVSQSPRYKVAKRGQDVALRCDPISGHVSLFWYQQALGQGPEFLTYFQNEAQLDKSGLPSDRFFAERPEGSVSTLKIQRTQQEDSAVYLCASSPLTGNTEAFFGQGTRLTVV.